This T cell receptor (beta chain) was sequenced for a study of shared clonotypes between healthy human individuals. Study outcomes and limitations: Richness estimates generally favored naive over memory subsets.

About this clone itself: As yet, its antigen is unknown.

The CDR3 has 12 residues. Trimming stripped 8 bases from V and 5 bases from J, with 12 bases between. CDR1 is KGHSH and CDR2 is LQKENI in the germline V gene. The repertoire was sequenced with immunoSEQ multiplex PCR; TCRdb's copy has only in-frame clones and lacks some. The repertoire holds about 120,000 clones, with more than 65% as singletons. Sequenced: memory CD8+ T cells sorted from blood. Stated subset: CD45RO+ cells pooled with CCR7-negative TemRA cells. This chain connects TRBV18 to TRBJ1-1, with D uncertain. The clonotype originates from a woman in her twenties or thirties in good health. CDR3 region: CASHKVATEAFF. The DNA of the CDR3 is TGTGCCAGCCATAAGGTAGCGACTGAAGCTTTCTTT.